This TCR beta chain originates from a study of T cells in Graves' hyperthyroidism and ophthalmopathy. Study overall: Staff took peripheral blood when the initial diagnosis was made, before any treatment began. Study outcomes and limitations: Most clonotypes expanded in thyroid above 0.001 were likewise present in blood.

CDR1 GTSNPN and CDR2 SVGIG come from the germline V gene (reference sequence). CDR3 length equals 14 residues. V was pared by 3 bases and J by 3 bases, with 5 bases of the junction left unmatched. The PBMCs were taken from over 9.5 ml of fresh peripheral blood. As regards this clonotype: Its matching antigen is unknown.

Regions amplified from RNA transcripts were the TCR beta CDR3 regions. HTBI primers were the set used in a first-round RT-PCR of the TCR CDR3. MiXCR was run by TCRdb on the multiplex PCR reads, yielding one entry per CDR3 protein. The repertoire includes 380,000 or so distinct CDR3 sequences, over 11% of them detected once, and 20% to 25% sits in the top ten. This rearrangement joins TRBV30 to TRBJ2-3; 8 bases map to TRBD1. Sequenced sample: blood. The sequence was obtained from a woman in her 30s with Graves' hyperthyroidism. CDR3 in amino acids: CAWSPGDRTDTQYF. The DNA for the CDR3 is TGTGCCTGGAGCCCGGGGGACAGGACAGATACGCAGTATTTT.